Presented here are 31 T cell receptor beta chains from one specimen sequenced in a study of blood T cell repertoires in COVID-19 (TCRdb year 2020). Receptors were amplified or captured by the immunoSEQ multiplex PCR assay. TCRdb took over this immuneACCESS table, retaining in-frame rearrangements with V and J assigned. Such tables are incomplete; in checked studies, under half of the missing clones stem from an unresolved V gene, and the remainder is unexplained. In all, the sample holds fewer than 200,000 clones, and more than 75% of those were seen once. Jointly, the top ten make up about 18% of the sample. The sequencing sample was made of PBMCs or T cells enriched from blood (not recorded which). The receptor set was obtained from a woman aged 50 to 65 who had recovered from COVID-19.

The chain carries TRBV6-6 and TRBJ2-2; D remains ambiguous. Germline V gene data show CDR1 as MNHNY and CDR2 as SVGAGI (reference sequence). V lost 6 bases and J 4 bases, leaving 9 bases between the germline ends. There are 13 residues in the CDR3. CDR3 bases: TGTGCCAGCAGCCCCCAGATCACCGGGGAGCTGTTTTTT. Its protein is CASSPQITGELFF.

The chain uses TRBV27 and TRBJ2-2; 8 bases line up with TRBD1. Germline V gives CDR1 MNHEY, CDR2 SMNVEV (reference sequence). This CDR3 comprises 18 residues. J was trimmed by 0 bases and V by 6 bases; bases with no gene match: 12. CDR3 nucleotides: TGTGCCAGCAGAAGAACGAGGTGGACAGGGCCGAACACCGGGGAGCTGTTTTTT. Its protein product is CASRRTRWTGPNTGELFF.

The chain recombines TRBV4-2 with TRBJ2-7; D is possibly TRBD2 (5 bases). The CDR3 is 15 amino acids. CDR1 and CDR2 (germline): LGHNA, YNFKEQ. Trimming shortened V by 0 bases and J by 7 bases, and 16 bases separated the two germline ends. The CDR3 protein is CASSQDLSGVREQYF. CDR3 coding DNA: TGTGCCAGCAGCCAAGATTTAAGCGGTGTAAGGGAGCAGTACTTC.

With respect to this clone: The same CDR3 also results from other DNA sequences found in this sample. CDR3 sequence reads: CASSSRTDTQYF. The CDR3 nucleotides are TGTGCCAGCAGCAGTAGAACAGATACGCAGTATTTT. The V call is TRBV7-6, the J call TRBJ2-3; no definite D call. Germline loops: CDR1 SGHVS, CDR2 FNYEAQ. Trimming pared 5 bases from V and 3 bases from J, leaving 6 bases between. The CDR3 spans 12 residues.

V gene TRBV7-3 combines with J gene TRBJ2-3, with 7 bases aligning to TRBD2. Germline V gene lookup returns CDR1 SGHTA and CDR2 FQGTGA. The V and J ends lost 0 bases and 3 bases, in that order; junction bases with no gene match: 0. This CDR3 contains 14 residues. The chain's CDR3 is CASSLTSGTDTQYF. The DNA for the CDR3 is TGTGCCAGCAGCTTAACTAGCGGGACAGATACGCAGTATTTT.

The chain recombines TRBV6-4 with TRBJ2-3; D not certain. Germline V lookup: CDR1 MRHNA, CDR2 SNTAGT. Trimming removed 0 bases at V and 5 bases at J, with 6 bases between. This CDR3 comprises 13 residues. The CDR3 DNA reads as TGTGCCAGCAGTGACTCTGGGCGAGATACGCAGTATTTT. Residues: CASSDSGRDTQYF.

The chain employs TRBV7-2 and TRBJ1-3; D remains unclear. V lost 5 bases to trimming and J lost 0 bases, with 11 bases between them. Looked up from germline, CDR1 is SGHTA and CDR2 is FQGNSA. The CDR3 is made up of 15 amino acids. In DNA form, the CDR3 reads TGTGCCAGCAGCCTCAACTTCGGCTCTGGAAACACCATATATTTT. Protein product: CASSLNFGSGNTIYF.

This chain links TRBV28 with TRBJ1-2; possibly TRBD1 for D (5 bases). CDR3 size: 12 residues. The V end was cut by 8 bases, the J end by 2 bases, with 9 bases between. Germline CDR1 and CDR2: MDHEN and SYDVKM. The CDR3 sequence: CASRDYNYGYTF. The CDR3 nucleotides are TGTGCCAGCCGGGACTACAACTATGGCTACACCTTC.

The rearrangement uses TRBV28 and TRBJ2-7; the match to TRBD1 covers 7 bases. Germline lookup yields CDR1 MDHEN and CDR2 SYDVKM. CDR3 size: 14 residues. With V trimmed by 6 bases and J by 4 bases, 9 bases remained unmatched. The CDR3 protein is CASSRQGPLYEQYF. In DNA, the CDR3 is TGTGCCAGCAGCCGACAGGGACCCCTATACGAGCAGTACTTC.

V gene TRBV6-5 combines with J gene TRBJ1-6; 9 bases match TRBD1. The V and J ends lost 8 bases and 6 bases, in that order; junction bases with no gene match: 5. Germline V gives CDR1 MNHEY, CDR2 SVGAGI. The CDR3 sequence is 14 residues long. CDR3 nucleotide sequence: TGTGCCAGCCGCCGGGACAGGGCTAATTCACCCCTCCACTTT. Its protein product is CASRRDRANSPLHF.

The rearrangement joins TRBV5-1 to TRBJ2-5, with D possibly TRBD2 on 7 matching bases. V dropped 2 bases and J dropped 4 bases, with 15 bases sitting between them. The CDR3 has 15 residues. Per the germline V gene, CDR1 is SGHRS and CDR2 is YFSETQ. The CDR3 protein is CASSFGTGGPETQYF. The DNA of the CDR3 is TGCGCCAGCAGCTTTGGGACCGGGGGGCCAGAGACCCAGTACTTC.

J is TRBJ2-2 and V is TRBV19; 9 bases align to TRBD1. This CDR3 comprises 15 residues. The V segment lost 3 bases and the J segment 5 bases; nucleotides outside the gene matches: 4. Germline CDR1 LNHDA, CDR2 SQIVND (reference sequence). The CDR3 loop reads CASSINRGRTGELFF. The CDR3 DNA is TGTGCCAGTAGTATTAACAGGGGGCGTACCGGGGAGCTGTTTTTT.

This rearrangement joins TRBV30 to TRBJ1-1; weak D call: TRBD1 (5 bases). In germline, CDR1 is GTSNPN, CDR2 SVGIG (reference sequence). With 4 bases removed from V and 3 bases from J, the gap between germline ends came to 15 bases. This CDR3 has 14 residues. The CDR3 nucleotides read TGTGCCTGGAACCGCCTGACGGGGGACACTGAAGCTTTCTTT. Its protein product is CAWNRLTGDTEAFF. The full variable domain, its missing parts supplied by reference TRBV30 and TRBJ1-1, is SQTIHQWPATLVQPVGSPLSLECTVEGTSNPNLYWYRQAAGRGLQLLFYSVGIGQISSEVPQNLSASRPQDRQFILSSKKLLLSDSGFYLCAWNRLTGDTEAFFGQGTRLTVV.

The chain carries TRBV3-1 (or the pseudogene TRBV3-2) and TRBJ1-5; TRBD1 is a possible D gene (6 bases). CDR3 size: 17 residues. Per the germline V gene, CDR1 is LGHDT and CDR2 is YNNKEL (reference sequence). Trimming pared 0 bases from V and 0 bases from J, leaving 12 bases between. This CDR3 is CASSQDRGSSSNQPQHF. The CDR3 region has the DNA TGTGCCAGCAGCCAAGATAGGGGGTCTTCTAGCAATCAGCCCCAGCATTTT.

This clone was counted only a few times. The chain combines TRBV3-1 (or the pseudogene TRBV3-2) with TRBJ2-7; D not certain. There are 13 residues in the CDR3. V lost 3 bases to trimming and J lost 2 bases, with 8 bases between them. Germline V CDR1 and CDR2: LGHDT, YNNKEL (reference sequence). In DNA, the CDR3 is TGTGCCAGCAGCCAGTCAGGTCCCTACGAGCAGTACTTC. It encodes CASSQSGPYEQYF.

The chain links TRBV7-6 to TRBJ2-1; TRBD1 matches 7 bases. CDR1 and CDR2 (germline): SGHVS, FNYEAQ. The length of the CDR3 is 15 residues. The V gene end was trimmed by 1 base and the J gene end by 0 bases; junction bases not matched to a gene: 0. In DNA form, the CDR3 reads TGTGCCAGCAGCTTAGAGGGGGCCTCCTACAATGAGCAGTTCTTC. Its protein is CASSLEGASYNEQFF.

This chain links TRBV19 with TRBJ2-7; 7 bases are shared with TRBD1. Germline CDR1 LNHDA, CDR2 SQIVND (reference sequence). The J segment lost 6 bases and the V segment lost 1 base, leaving 9 bases of the junction unmatched. This CDR3 comprises 15 residues. The CDR3 loop reads CASSIGRTGSGEQYF. The CDR3, as DNA: TGTGCCAGTAGTATAGGAAGGACAGGCTCGGGCGAGCAGTACTTC. The variable domain in full, with the rest retrieved from reference TRBV19 and TRBJ2-7, is DGGITQSPKYLFRKEGQNVTLSCEQNLNHDAMYWYRQDPGQGLRLIYYSQIVNDFQKGDIAEGYSVSREKKESFPLTVTSAQKNPTAFYLCASSIGRTGSGEQYFGPGTRLTVT.

J is TRBJ1-1 and V is TRBV4-1; D not certain. The CDR3 extends over 16 amino acids. Germline CDR1 MGHRA, CDR2 YSYEKL. V was clipped by 0 bases and J by 4 bases, with 15 bases between them. The DNA for the CDR3 is TGCGCCAGCAGCCAAGATAGTTTTGGAGGAGGCACTGAAGCTTTCTTT. It translates to CASSQDSFGGGTEAFF.

V is TRBV19 and J is TRBJ1-1; D remains unclear. The germline V and J ends were trimmed by 2 bases and 0 bases, with 13 bases remaining between them. Germline CDR1 reads LNHDA; CDR2 reads SQIVND (reference sequence). The CDR3 extends over 16 amino acids. CDR3 in amino acids: CASSISYRAMNTEAFF. The CDR3 DNA reads as TGTGCCAGTAGTATATCTTATAGAGCCATGAACACTGAAGCTTTCTTT.

This clone was counted only a few times. The V call is TRBV28, the J call TRBJ1-2; D is ambiguous. The length of the CDR3 is 13 residues. V gave up 4 bases and J gave up 10 bases, with 16 bases separating them. Germline V CDR1 and CDR2: MDHEN, SYDVKM. The CDR3 sequence: CASSSTTQWAYTF. The CDR3, as DNA: TGTGCCAGCAGTTCTACCACCCAGTGGGCCTACACCTTC.

The V and J genes are TRBV7-6 and TRBJ2-2; 10 nucleotides agree with TRBD1. The ends lost 1 base at V and 4 bases at J; junction bases unmatched: 12. CDR1 is SGHVS, CDR2 FNYEAQ, per germline. The CDR3 covers 19 residues. The DNA of the CDR3 is TGTGCCAGCAGCTTAGAGCGGACAGGGGGTTCAGGGGGCACCGGGGAGCTGTTTTTT. Residues: CASSLERTGGSGGTGELFF.

This chain links TRBV6-4 with TRBJ1-6; TRBD1 aligns across 9 bases. Germline CDR1 MRHNA, CDR2 SNTAGT. V shed 5 bases, J shed 7 bases, and the junction held 6 bases outside the gene matches. The length of the CDR3 is 15 residues. CDR3 nucleotide sequence: TGTGCCAGCAGTATGACAGGGACAGGGAATTCACCCCTCCACTTT. As protein: CASSMTGTGNSPLHF.

The chain combines TRBV28 with TRBJ2-7; possibly TRBD2 for D (5 bases). CDR3 length equals 13 residues. Germline CDR1 MDHEN, CDR2 SYDVKM. The V end was cut by 1 base, the J end by 4 bases, with 8 bases between. CDR3 coding DNA: TGTGCCAGCAGTTTATATCGGGGATACGAGCAGTACTTC. It specifies CASSLYRGYEQYF.

The chain is built from TRBV19 and TRBJ2-1; 9 positions match TRBD1. The CDR3 extends over 16 amino acids. Trimming cost V 7 bases and J 6 bases; bases outside gene matches: 13. Germline CDR1 is LNHDA and CDR2 is SQIVND (reference sequence). CDR3 DNA sequence: TGTGCCAGTACCTCCGGGGGAGGGACAGGGAGCAATGAGCAGTTCTTC. This translates into CASTSGGGTGSNEQFF.

This clone was counted a few times. The V call is TRBV3-1 (or the pseudogene TRBV3-2), the J call TRBJ1-5; 7 nucleotides match TRBD1. The germline CDR1 and CDR2 sequences are LGHDT and YNNKEL (reference sequence). J lost 9 bases, V lost 0 bases, and 5 bases had no gene match. This CDR3 has 14 residues. CDR3 nucleotides: TGTGCCAGCAGCCAAGACCGACAGGGAGGGCCCCAGCATTTT. As protein: CASSQDRQGGPQHF.

The chain couples TRBV19 to TRBJ1-3; 7 positions agree with TRBD1. Germline V gives CDR1 LNHDA, CDR2 SQIVND (reference sequence). The CDR3 has 14 residues. Germline trimming cut 6 bases from V and 3 bases from J; bases unmatched to any gene: 5. The CDR3 region is CASSSGQVGNTIYF. CDR3 DNA sequence: TGTGCCAGTAGCTCCGGACAGGTTGGAAACACCATATATTTT.

This clone was recorded a few times. This chain uses TRBV4-3 with TRBJ2-7, with no clear D. V gave up 0 bases and J gave up 3 bases, with 9 bases separating them. This CDR3 has 14 amino acids. Germline values: CDR1 LGHNA, CDR2 YSLEER. The CDR3 bases are TGCGCCAGCAGCCAAGAGGTGGCGGACTACGAGCAGTACTTC. This codes for CASSQEVADYEQYF.

CDR3 loop: CASSLTSGSPETQYF. CDR3 DNA: TGTGCCAGTAGTCTGACTAGCGGGAGCCCGGAGACCCAGTACTTC. The chain has TRBV19 and TRBJ2-5; 12 nucleotides align to TRBD2. This CDR3 spans 15 amino acids. V shed 5 bases, J shed 5 bases, and the junction held 6 bases outside the gene matches. In germline, CDR1 is LNHDA, CDR2 SQIVND (reference sequence).

This clone occurred once. The chain links TRBV19 to TRBJ2-7, with 9 nucleotides matching TRBD1. J was trimmed by 4 bases and V by 4 bases; bases with no gene match: 8. The length of the CDR3 is 15 residues. Germline V gene data show CDR1 as LNHDA and CDR2 as SQIVND (reference sequence). CDR3 residues: CASSSSGTGRYEQYF. Here the CDR3 DNA reads TGTGCCAGTAGTAGTTCCGGGACAGGGAGGTACGAGCAGTACTTC.

This clone has just a few counts. The chain employs TRBV6-2 or TRBV6-3 and TRBJ1-2; D uncertain. In germline, CDR1 is MNHEY, CDR2 SVGEGT. V was pared by 2 bases and J by 4 bases, with 2 bases between. The CDR3 contains 11 residues. DNA for the CDR3: TGTGCCAGCAGTTACCTCTATGGCTACACCTTC. This encodes CASSYLYGYTF.

The V and J genes are TRBV7-2 and TRBJ2-7; unclear D gene. The CDR3 consists of 14 residues. The V gene lost 3 bases and the J gene lost 0 bases, with 9 bases spanning the gap. Germline V gene sequence: CDR1 SGHTA, CDR2 FQGNSA. CDR3 nucleotides: TGTGCCAGCAGCTTGCGCATTTCCTCCTACGAGCAGTACTTC. It specifies CASSLRISSYEQYF.